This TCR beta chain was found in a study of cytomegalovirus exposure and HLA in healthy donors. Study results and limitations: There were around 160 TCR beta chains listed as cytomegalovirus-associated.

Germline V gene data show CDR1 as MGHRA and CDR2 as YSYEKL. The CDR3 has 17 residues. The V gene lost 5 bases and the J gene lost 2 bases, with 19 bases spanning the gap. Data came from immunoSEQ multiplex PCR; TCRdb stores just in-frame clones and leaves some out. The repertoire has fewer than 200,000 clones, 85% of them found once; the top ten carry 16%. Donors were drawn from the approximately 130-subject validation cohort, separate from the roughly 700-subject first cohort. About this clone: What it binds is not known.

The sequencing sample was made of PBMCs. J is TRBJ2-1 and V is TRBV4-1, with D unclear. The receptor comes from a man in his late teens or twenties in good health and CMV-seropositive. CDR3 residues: CASSLQNTLNPYNEQFF. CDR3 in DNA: TGCGCCAGCAGCTTACAAAACACCCTCAATCCCTACAATGAGCAGTTCTTC.